Listed below are T cell receptor beta chains from one sample, sequenced in a study of T-cell reconstitution after alpha-beta-depleted transplantation in children. TCRdb called the PCR reads again in MiXCR, with one record for every CDR3 protein. In the table there are around 300,000 distinct CDR3 sequences, around a tenth of which are singletons. This specimen consisted of PBMCs, obtained before TCRalphabeta/CD19-depleted stem cell transplant. The receptors here all came from a boy under two years old with acute myeloid leukemia, due to receive a stem cell transplant. Each CDR3 is given with its conserved first and last residue. The order of the fields is D gene, clone size, V gene, J gene, CDR3 protein, CDR3 DNA. The D gene is left open where the match is weak. Clone size is given for some rows only: seen once, a few or many times, or a class if the clone is expanded.

NA	NA	TRBV9	TRBJ2-5	CASSVYGGGGETQYF	TGTGCCAGCAGCGTATACGGAGGGGGCGGGGAGACCCAGTACTTC
NA	many	TRBV2	TRBJ2-3	CASSPQEAQYF	TGTGCCAGCAGTCCACAGGAGGCGCAGTATTTT
TRBD2	many	TRBV5-6	TRBJ2-5	CASSLELAGGYQETQYF	TGTGCCAGCAGCTTGGAACTAGCGGGGGGGTACCAAGAGACCCAGTACTTC
NA	many	TRBV24-1	TRBJ2-3	CATQGSTDTQYF	TGTGCCACACAGGGATCCACAGATACGCAGTATTTT
TRBD1	many	TRBV7-9	TRBJ1-2	CASSSDRASYGYTF	TGTGCCAGCAGCTCCGACAGGGCGTCTTACGGCTACACCTTC
TRBD1	many	TRBV29-1	TRBJ2-1	CSGTGRVGNEQFF	TGCAGCGGGACAGGAAGGGTTGGCAATGAGCAGTTCTTC
TRBD2	many	TRBV3-1	TRBJ2-7	CASSRGLASSYEQYF	TGTGCCAGCAGCCGCGGACTAGCGAGCTCCTACGAGCAGTACTTC
NA	many	TRBV21-1	TRBJ1-5	CASTLETGANQPQHF	TGTGCCAGCACCCTAGAGACAGGGGCCAATCAGCCCCAGCATTTT
NA	few	TRBV28	TRBJ2-7	CASSPIPQGSHEQYF	TGTGCCAGCAGTCCCATACCTCAGGGAAGCCACGAGCAGTACTTC
TRBD1	NA	TRBV7-7	TRBJ2-5	CASSSGQDQETQYF	TGTGCCAGCAGCTCAGGACAGGACCAAGAGACCCAGTACTTC
NA	many	TRBV5-1	TRBJ1-2	CASSSEAGRYGYTF	TGCGCCAGCAGCTCCGAGGCTGGACGCTATGGCTACACCTTC
TRBD1	many	TRBV7-6	TRBJ1-4	CASSLTGTANNEKLFF	TGTGCCAGCAGCTTAACCGGGACAGCGAATAATGAAAAACTGTTTTTT
NA	many	TRBV12-3/TRBV12-4	TRBJ2-5	CATRTLGTQYF	TGTGCCACCCGGACATTAGGGACCCAGTACTTC
NA	NA	TRBV6-4	TRBJ2-2	CTRSLESWRDNPHTGELFF	TGTACCCGCAGTTTAGAGTCCTGGCGGGACAACCCACACACCGGGGAGCTGTTTTTT
TRBD2	once	TRBV27	TRBJ2-3	CASSLLTSGSSRTDTQYF	TGTGCCAGCAGTTTATTGACTAGCGGGAGTTCGAGGACAGATACGCAGTATTTT
TRBD1	NA	TRBV20-1	TRBJ1-5	CSARETGSNQPQHF	TGCAGTGCTAGAGAGACAGGGTCCAATCAGCCCCAGCATTTT
NA	many	TRBV4-2	TRBJ1-1	CASSQAPTGGGSTEAFF	TGTGCCAGCAGCCAAGCCCCGACCGGGGGAGGGTCCACTGAAGCTTTCTTT
NA	many	TRBV27	TRBJ1-4	CASSLQSRGDEKLFF	TGTGCCAGCAGTTTACAGTCTAGGGGTGACGAAAAACTGTTTTTT
TRBD2	once	TRBV19	TRBJ2-1	CASSIRTSGRANEQFF	TGTGCCAGTAGTATCCGAACTAGCGGGAGGGCAAATGAGCAGTTCTTC
TRBD2	many	TRBV6-2/TRBV6-3	TRBJ2-1	CASSYSPGTSGVNEQFF	TGTGCCAGCAGTTACTCACCCGGGACTAGCGGGGTGAATGAGCAGTTCTTC
TRBD2	many	TRBV7-3	TRBJ2-1	CASSLRGTSGYNEQFF	TGTGCCAGCAGCTTACGCGGGACTAGCGGATACAATGAGCAGTTCTTC
NA	NA	TRBV20-1	TRBJ1-6	CSARDGRGSYNSPLHF	TGCAGTGCTAGAGATGGGAGGGGCTCCTATAATTCACCCCTCCACTTT
NA	many	TRBV4-3	TRBJ1-5	CASSQDSGRDQPQHF	TGCGCCAGCAGCCAAGATAGTGGCAGGGATCAGCCCCAGCATTTT
NA	NA	TRBV4-3	TRBJ2-7	CASSQGFRDERAYEQYF	TGCGCCAGCAGCCAAGGATTCCGGGACGAAAGGGCCTACGAGCAGTACTTC
NA	many	TRBV11-3	TRBJ1-1	CASSPNEGMNTEAFF	TGTGCCAGCAGCCCAAATGAGGGGATGAACACTGAAGCTTTCTTT
NA	NA	TRBV19	TRBJ1-4	CASSGDGPTNEKLFF	TGTGCCAGTAGTGGGGACGGCCCAACTAATGAAAAACTGTTTTTT
TRBD2	few	TRBV7-2	TRBJ2-3	CASSRTSRLAGDTQYF	TGTGCCAGCAGCCGAACCAGTCGACTAGCAGGTGATACGCAGTATTTT
NA	NA	TRBV10-1	TRBJ2-7	CASSDPGHPVFCEQYF	TGCGCCAGCAGTGACCCGGGACACCCCGTGTTCTGCGAGCAGTACTTC
TRBD1	many	TRBV12-3/TRBV12-4	TRBJ2-1	CASSLTGTAYNEQFF	TGTGCCAGCAGTTTAACTGGGACAGCCTACAATGAGCAGTTCTTC
NA	NA	TRBV11-1	TRBJ2-7	CASSLARGKGAYEQYF	TGTGCCAGCAGCTTAGCGCGGGGGAAGGGGGCCTACGAGCAGTACTTC
NA	many	TRBV7-9	TRBJ2-5	CASSFVPGLISGTTETQYF	TGTGCCAGCAGCTTCGTCCCAGGCCTAATCAGTGGAACAACGGAGACCCAGTACTTC
NA	many	TRBV20-1	TRBJ2-3	CSASGGGDTQYF	TGCAGTGCTAGCGGGGGTGGAGATACGCAGTATTTT
NA	many	TRBV7-2	TRBJ2-2	CASSLEASGSGELFF	TGTGCCAGCAGCTTAGAAGCCTCGGGATCCGGGGAGCTGTTTTTT
NA	NA	TRBV28	TRBJ2-5	CASSGSGLGETQYF	TGTGCCAGCAGTGGATCGGGACTTGGAGAGACCCAGTACTTC
NA	many	TRBV7-2	TRBJ1-4	CASSLITGEDEKLFF	TGTGCCAGCAGCTTAATTACGGGGGAGGATGAAAAACTGTTTTTT
NA	NA	TRBV11-2	TRBJ2-3	CASSLLRGDTQYF	TGTGCCAGCAGCTTGCTTCGAGGGGATACGCAGTATTTT
TRBD1	many	TRBV7-2	TRBJ2-7	CASSFSWDRGYHEQYF	TGTGCCAGCAGCTTTAGTTGGGACAGGGGTTACCACGAGCAGTACTTC
NA	many	TRBV7-3	TRBJ2-1	CASSRDFFSYNEQFF	TGTGCCAGCAGCCGGGACTTCTTCTCCTACAATGAGCAGTTCTTC
NA	many	TRBV28	TRBJ1-6	CASSFPGISPLHF	TGTGCCAGCAGTTTCCCAGGGATTTCACCCCTCCACTTT
TRBD2	many	TRBV24-1	TRBJ2-2	CATSDGGRNTGELFF	TGTGCCACCAGTGACGGCGGGAGGAACACCGGGGAGCTGTTTTTT
NA	NA	TRBV6-2/TRBV6-3	TRBJ2-3	CASREAQGSDTQYF	TGTGCCAGCAGGGAGGCGCAGGGCTCAGATACGCAGTATTTT
NA	NA	TRBV30	TRBJ1-2	CATDGYGYTF	TGTGCCACGGACGGCTATGGCTACACCTTC
NA	many	TRBV6-5	TRBJ2-5	CASSYSTTSETQYF	TGTGCCAGCAGTTACTCGACTACGTCTGAGACCCAGTACTTC
TRBD1	NA	TRBV5-1	TRBJ2-3	CASSLRTGDVSTDTQYF	TGCGCCAGCAGCCTACGGACAGGGGACGTCTCCACAGATACGCAGTATTTT
NA	many	TRBV5-1	TRBJ2-6	CASSFPTFSGANVLTF	TGCGCCAGCAGCTTCCCAACCTTCTCTGGGGCCAACGTCCTGACTTTC
NA	NA	TRBV20-1	TRBJ2-1	CSARALPREQFF	TGCAGTGCTAGAGCCCTACCTAGAGAGCAGTTCTTC
NA	NA	TRBV29-1	TRBJ2-3	CSVEVGGEDTQYF	TGCAGCGTTGAGGTAGGCGGCGAAGATACGCAGTATTTT
NA	many	TRBV4-2	TRBJ2-3	CASSQDRSGTGTDTQYF	TGTGCCAGCAGCCAAGATCGGTCCGGGACTGGCACAGATACGCAGTATTTT